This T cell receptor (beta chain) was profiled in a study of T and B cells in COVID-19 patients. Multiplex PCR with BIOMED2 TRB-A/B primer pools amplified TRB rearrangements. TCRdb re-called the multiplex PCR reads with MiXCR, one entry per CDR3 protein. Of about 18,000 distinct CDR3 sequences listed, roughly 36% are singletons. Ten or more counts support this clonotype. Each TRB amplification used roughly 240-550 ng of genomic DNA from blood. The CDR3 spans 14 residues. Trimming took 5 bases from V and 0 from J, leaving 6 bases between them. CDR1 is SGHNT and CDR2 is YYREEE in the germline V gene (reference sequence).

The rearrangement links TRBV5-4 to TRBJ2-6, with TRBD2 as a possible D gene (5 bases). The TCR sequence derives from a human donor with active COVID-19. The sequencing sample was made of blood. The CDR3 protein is CASSRDSGANVLTF. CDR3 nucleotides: TGTGCCAGCAGTCGGGACTCTGGGGCCAACGTCCTGACTTTC.